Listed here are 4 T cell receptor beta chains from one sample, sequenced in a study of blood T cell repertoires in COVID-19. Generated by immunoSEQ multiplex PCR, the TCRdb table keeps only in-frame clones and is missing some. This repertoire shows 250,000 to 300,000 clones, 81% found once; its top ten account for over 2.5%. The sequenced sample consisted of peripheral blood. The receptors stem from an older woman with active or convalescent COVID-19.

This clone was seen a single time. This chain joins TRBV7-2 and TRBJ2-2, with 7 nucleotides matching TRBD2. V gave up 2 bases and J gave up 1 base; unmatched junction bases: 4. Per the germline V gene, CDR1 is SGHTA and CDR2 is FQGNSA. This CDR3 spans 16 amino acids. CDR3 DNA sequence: TGTGCCAGCAGCTTACCTTCGGGGGGGAACACCGGGGAGCTGTTTTTT. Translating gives CASSLPSGGNTGELFF.

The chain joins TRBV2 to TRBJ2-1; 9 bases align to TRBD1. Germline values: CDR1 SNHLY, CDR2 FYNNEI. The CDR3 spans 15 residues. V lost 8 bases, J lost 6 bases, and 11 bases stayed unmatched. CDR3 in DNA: TGTGCCAGCGGCGCCGGGACAGGGAGACCCAATGAGCAGTTCTTC. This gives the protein CASGAGTGRPNEQFF.

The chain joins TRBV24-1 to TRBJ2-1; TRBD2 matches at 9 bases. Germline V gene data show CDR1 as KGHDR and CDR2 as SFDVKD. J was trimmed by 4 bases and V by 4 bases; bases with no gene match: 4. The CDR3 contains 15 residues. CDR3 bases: TGTGCCACCAGTGACCGCGGGGGGGCTTACAATGAGCAGTTCTTC. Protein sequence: CATSDRGGAYNEQFF.

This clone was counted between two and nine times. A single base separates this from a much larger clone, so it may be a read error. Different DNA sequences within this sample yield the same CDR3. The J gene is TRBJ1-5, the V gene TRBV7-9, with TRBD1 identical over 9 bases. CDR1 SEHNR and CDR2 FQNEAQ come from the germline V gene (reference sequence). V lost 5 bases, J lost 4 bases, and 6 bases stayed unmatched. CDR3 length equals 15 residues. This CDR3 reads CASSPDRGGNQPQHF. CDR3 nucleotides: TGTGCCAGCAGCCCGGACAGGGGAGGAAATCAGCCCCAGCATTTT.